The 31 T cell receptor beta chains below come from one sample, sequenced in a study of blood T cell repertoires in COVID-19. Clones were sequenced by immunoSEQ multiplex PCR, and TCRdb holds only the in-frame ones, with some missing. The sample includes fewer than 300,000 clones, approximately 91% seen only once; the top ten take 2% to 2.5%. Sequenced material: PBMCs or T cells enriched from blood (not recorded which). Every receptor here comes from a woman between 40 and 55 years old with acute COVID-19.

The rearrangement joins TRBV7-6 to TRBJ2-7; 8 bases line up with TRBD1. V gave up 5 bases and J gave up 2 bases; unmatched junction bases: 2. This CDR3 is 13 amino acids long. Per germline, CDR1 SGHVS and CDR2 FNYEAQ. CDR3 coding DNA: TGTGCCAGCAGCATGACAGGGGCCTACGAGCAGTACTTC. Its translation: CASSMTGAYEQYF.

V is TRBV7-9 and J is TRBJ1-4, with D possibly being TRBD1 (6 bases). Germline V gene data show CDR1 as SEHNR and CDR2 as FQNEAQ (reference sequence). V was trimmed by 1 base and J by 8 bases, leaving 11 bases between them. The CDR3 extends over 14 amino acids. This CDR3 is CASSLGQGYEKLFF. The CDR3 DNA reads TGTGCCAGCAGCTTAGGGCAGGGGTACGAAAAACTGTTTTTT.

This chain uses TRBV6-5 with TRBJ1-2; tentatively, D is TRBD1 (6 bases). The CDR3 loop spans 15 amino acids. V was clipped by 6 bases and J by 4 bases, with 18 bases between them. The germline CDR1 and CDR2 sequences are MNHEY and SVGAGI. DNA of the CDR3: TGTGCCAGCAGCCCGAGGGGGGGGACCTTCTATGGCTACACCTTC. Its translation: CASSPRGGTFYGYTF.

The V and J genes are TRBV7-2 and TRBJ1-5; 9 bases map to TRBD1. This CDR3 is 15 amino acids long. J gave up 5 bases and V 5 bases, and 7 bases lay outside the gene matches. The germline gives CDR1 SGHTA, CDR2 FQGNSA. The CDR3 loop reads CASSPTGGKDQPQHF. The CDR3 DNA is TGTGCCAGCAGCCCAACAGGGGGCAAAGATCAGCCCCAGCATTTT.

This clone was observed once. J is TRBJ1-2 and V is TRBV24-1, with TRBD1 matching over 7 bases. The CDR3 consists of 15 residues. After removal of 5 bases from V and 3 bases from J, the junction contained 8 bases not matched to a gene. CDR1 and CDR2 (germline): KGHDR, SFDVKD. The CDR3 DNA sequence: TGTGCCACCAGTGCAAGAGGGGGCATTGACTATGGCTACACCTTC. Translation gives CATSARGGIDYGYTF.

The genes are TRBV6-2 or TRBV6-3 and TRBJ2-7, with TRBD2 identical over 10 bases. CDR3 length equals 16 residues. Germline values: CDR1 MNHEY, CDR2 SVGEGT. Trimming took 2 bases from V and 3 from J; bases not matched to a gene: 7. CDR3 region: CASSYVSGRGDYEQYF. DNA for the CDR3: TGTGCCAGCAGTTACGTAAGCGGGAGGGGTGACTACGAGCAGTACTTC.

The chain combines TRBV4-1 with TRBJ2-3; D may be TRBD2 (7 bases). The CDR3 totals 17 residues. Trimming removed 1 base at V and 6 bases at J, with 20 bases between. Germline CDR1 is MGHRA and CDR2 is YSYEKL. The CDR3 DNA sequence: TGCGCCAGCAGCCAAGGGGGGGGCACGGGTCTTAGGGATACGCAGTATTTT. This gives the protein CASSQGGGTGLRDTQYF.

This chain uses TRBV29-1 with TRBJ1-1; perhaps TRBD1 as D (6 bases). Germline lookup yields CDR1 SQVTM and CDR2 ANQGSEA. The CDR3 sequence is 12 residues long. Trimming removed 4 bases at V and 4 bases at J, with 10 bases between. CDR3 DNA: TGCAGCGTTGTAGGGGGTATCACTGAAGCTTTCTTT. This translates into CSVVGGITEAFF.

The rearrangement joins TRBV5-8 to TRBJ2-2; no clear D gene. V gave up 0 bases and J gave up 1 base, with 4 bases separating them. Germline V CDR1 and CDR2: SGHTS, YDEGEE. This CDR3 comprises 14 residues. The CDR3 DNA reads TGTGCCAGCAGCTTGGTACAGAACACCGGGGAGCTGTTTTTT. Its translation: CASSLVQNTGELFF.

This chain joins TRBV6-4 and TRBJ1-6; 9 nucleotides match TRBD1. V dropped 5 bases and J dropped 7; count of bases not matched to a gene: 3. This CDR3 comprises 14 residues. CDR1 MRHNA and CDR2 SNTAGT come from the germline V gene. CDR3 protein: CASSSGTGNSPLHF. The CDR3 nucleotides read TGTGCCAGCAGTTCCGGGACAGGGAATTCACCCCTCCACTTT.

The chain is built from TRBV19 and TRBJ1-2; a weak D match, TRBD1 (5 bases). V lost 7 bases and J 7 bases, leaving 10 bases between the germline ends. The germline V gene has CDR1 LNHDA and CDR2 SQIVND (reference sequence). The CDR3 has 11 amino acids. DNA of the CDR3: TGTGCCAGTAAAAGGGGTGTTGGCTACACCTTC. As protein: CASKRGVGYTF.

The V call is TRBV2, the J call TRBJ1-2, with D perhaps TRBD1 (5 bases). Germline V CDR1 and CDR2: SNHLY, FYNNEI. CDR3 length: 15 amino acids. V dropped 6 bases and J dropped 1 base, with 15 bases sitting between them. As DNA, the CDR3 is TGTGCCAGCAGACTGGTCCCGGACAATAACTATGGCTACACCTTC. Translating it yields CASRLVPDNNYGYTF.

CDR3 in amino acids: CASSVALKGSGYTF. CDR3 DNA sequence: TGTGCCAGCAGCGTAGCCCTAAAGGGGTCGGGCTACACCTTC. The chain recombines TRBV9 with TRBJ1-2, with D perhaps TRBD1 (5 bases). The CDR3 spans 14 residues. V lost 0 bases and J 8 bases, leaving 14 bases between the germline ends. Germline V CDR1 and CDR2: SGDLS, YYNGEE.

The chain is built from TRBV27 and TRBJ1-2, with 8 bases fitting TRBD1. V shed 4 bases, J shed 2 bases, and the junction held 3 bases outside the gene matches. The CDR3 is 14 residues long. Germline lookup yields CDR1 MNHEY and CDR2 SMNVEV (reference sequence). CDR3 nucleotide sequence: TGTGCCAGCAGTTCGGGACAGGAAAACTATGGCTACACCTTC. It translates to CASSSGQENYGYTF.

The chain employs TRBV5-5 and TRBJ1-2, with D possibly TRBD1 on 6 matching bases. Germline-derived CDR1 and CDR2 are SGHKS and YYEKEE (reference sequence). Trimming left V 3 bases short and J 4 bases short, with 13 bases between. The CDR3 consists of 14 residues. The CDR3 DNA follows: TGTGCCAGCAGCTCGACCACAGGGATCTATGGCTACACCTTC. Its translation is CASSSTTGIYGYTF.

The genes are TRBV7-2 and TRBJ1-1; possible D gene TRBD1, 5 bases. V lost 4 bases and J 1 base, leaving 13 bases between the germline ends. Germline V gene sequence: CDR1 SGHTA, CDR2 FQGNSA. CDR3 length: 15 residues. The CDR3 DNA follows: TGTGCCAGCAGCTATTTCCCCACAGGGAACACTGAAGCTTTCTTT. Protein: CASSYFPTGNTEAFF.

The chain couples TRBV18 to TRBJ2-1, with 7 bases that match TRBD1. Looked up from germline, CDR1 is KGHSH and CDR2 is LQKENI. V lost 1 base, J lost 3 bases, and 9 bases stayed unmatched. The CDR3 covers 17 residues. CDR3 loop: CASSPRSWDRGYNEQFF. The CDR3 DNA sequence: TGTGCCAGCTCACCACGAAGTTGGGACAGAGGCTACAATGAGCAGTTCTTC.

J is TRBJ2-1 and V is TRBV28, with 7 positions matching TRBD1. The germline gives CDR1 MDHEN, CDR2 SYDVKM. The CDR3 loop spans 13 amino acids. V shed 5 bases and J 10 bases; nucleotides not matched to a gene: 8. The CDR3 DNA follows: TGTGCCAGCAGTAGGGGGCGGGCTGGCGAGCAGTTCTTC. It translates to CASSRGRAGEQFF.

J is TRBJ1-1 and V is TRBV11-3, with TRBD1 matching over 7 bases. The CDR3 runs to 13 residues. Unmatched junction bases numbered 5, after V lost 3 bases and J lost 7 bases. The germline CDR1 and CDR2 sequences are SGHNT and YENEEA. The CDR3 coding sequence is TGTGCCAGCAGCTTCACAGGGGCGGGTGAAGCTTTCTTT. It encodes CASSFTGAGEAFF.

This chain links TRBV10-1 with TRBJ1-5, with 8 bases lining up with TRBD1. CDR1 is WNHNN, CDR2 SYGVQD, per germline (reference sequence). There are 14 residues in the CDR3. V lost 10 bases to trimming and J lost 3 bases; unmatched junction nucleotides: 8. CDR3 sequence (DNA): TGCGCCACCGAACCGACAGGGGTCAATCAGCCCCAGCATTTT. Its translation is CATEPTGVNQPQHF.

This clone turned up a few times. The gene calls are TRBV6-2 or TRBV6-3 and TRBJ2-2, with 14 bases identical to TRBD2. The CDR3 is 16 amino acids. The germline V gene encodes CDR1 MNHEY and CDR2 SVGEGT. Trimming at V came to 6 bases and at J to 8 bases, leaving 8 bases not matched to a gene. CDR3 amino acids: CASSPGTSGSRGELFF. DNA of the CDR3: TGTGCCAGCAGCCCCGGGACTAGCGGGAGTAGGGGGGAGCTGTTTTTT.

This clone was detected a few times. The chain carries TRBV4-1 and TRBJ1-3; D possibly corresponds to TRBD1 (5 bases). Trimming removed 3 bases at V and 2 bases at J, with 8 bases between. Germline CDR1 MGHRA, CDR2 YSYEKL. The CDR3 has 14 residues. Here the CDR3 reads CASSHGGPGNTIYF. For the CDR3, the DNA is TGCGCCAGCAGCCACGGGGGACCTGGAAACACCATATATTTT.

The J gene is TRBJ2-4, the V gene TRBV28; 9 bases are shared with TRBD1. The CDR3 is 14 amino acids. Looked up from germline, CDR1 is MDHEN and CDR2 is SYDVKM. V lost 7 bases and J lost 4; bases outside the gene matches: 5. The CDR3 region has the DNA TGTGCCAGCAACCGGACAGGGGTTAAAAACATTCAGTACTTC. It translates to CASNRTGVKNIQYF.

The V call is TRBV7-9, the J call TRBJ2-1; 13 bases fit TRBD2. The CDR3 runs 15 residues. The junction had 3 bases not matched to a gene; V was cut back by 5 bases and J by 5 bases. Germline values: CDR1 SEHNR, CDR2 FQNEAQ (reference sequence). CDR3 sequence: CASSPGTSGNNEQFF. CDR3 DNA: TGTGCCAGCAGCCCCGGGACTAGCGGGAACAATGAGCAGTTCTTC.

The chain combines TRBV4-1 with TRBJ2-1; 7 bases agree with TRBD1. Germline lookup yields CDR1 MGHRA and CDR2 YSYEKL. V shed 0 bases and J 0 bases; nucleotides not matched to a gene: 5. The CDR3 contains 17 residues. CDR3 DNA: TGCGCCAGCAGCCAAGATCTGGGACAGAGCTCCTACAATGAGCAGTTCTTC. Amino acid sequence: CASSQDLGQSSYNEQFF.

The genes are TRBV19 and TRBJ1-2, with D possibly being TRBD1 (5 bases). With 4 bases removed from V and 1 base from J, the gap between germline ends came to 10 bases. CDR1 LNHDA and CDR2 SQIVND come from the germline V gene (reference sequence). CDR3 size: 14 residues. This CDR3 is CASSTRDHNYGYTF. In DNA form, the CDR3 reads TGTGCCAGTAGTACGCGGGACCATAACTATGGCTACACCTTC.

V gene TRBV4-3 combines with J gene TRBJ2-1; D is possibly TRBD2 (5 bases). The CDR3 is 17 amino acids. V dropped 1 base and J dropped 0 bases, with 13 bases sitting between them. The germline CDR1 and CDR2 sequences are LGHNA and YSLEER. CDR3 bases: TGCGCCAGCAGCCAAGGCGCGGGTGGGAGCTCCTACAATGAGCAGTTCTTC. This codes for CASSQGAGGSSYNEQFF.

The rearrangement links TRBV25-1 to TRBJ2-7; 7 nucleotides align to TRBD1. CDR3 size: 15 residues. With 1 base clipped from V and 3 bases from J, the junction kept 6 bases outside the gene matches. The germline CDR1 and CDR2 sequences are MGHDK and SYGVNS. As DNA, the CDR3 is TGTGCCAGCAGTGAATTACGACAGGGCCACTACGAGCAGTACTTC. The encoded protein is CASSELRQGHYEQYF.

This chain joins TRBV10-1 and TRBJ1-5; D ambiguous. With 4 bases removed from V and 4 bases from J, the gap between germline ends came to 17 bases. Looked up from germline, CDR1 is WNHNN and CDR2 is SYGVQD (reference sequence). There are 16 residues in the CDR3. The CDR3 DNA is TGCGCCAGCAGTGCGCCCAGCCGACATCTTAATCAGCCCCAGCATTTT. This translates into CASSAPSRHLNQPQHF.

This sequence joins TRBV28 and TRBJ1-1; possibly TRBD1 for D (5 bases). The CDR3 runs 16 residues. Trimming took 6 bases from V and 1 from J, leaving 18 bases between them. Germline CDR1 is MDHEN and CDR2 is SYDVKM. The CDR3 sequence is CASRNGDSPRNTEAFF. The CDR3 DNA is TGTGCCAGCAGGAACGGTGACAGCCCAAGGAACACTGAAGCTTTCTTT.

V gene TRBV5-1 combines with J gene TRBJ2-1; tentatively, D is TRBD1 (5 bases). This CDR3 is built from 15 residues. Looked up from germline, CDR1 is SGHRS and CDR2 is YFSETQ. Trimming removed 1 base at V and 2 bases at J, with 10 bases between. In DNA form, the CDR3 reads TGCGCCAGCAGCTTGTCAGGGCAGACCTACAATGAGCAGTTCTTC. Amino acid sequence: CASSLSGQTYNEQFF.